These 17 T cell receptor beta chains share one sample of origin, sequenced in a study of blood T cell repertoires in COVID-19. This table comes from immunoSEQ multiplex PCR, and its TCRdb copy is limited to in-frame clones, with some not included. Of about 100,000 clones listed, 70% to 90% were seen once; the top ten hold roughly 12%. The source material was peripheral blood. These receptors were collected from a man aged 45-60 years with active or convalescent COVID-19.

DNA of the CDR3: TGTGCCAGCAGCACCGGACAGGGCATTCTCAATGAGCAGTTCTTC. Amino acid sequence: CASSTGQGILNEQFF. The chain employs TRBV7-6 and TRBJ2-1; TRBD1 aligns across 8 bases. Looked up from germline, CDR1 is SGHVS and CDR2 is FNYEAQ. V gave up 5 bases and J gave up 6 bases; unmatched junction bases: 9. The CDR3 is 15 amino acids.

V gene TRBV28 combines with J gene TRBJ1-2; 10 bases match TRBD1. In germline, CDR1 is MDHEN, CDR2 SYDVKM. V lost 5 bases to trimming and J lost 8 bases; unmatched junction nucleotides: 11. The CDR3 length is 15 residues. CDR3 sequence: CASSALDRGGKGYTF. In DNA form, the CDR3 reads TGTGCCAGCAGTGCACTGGACAGGGGGGGAAAAGGCTACACCTTC.

The CDR3 region is CASSEGEARPQHF. In DNA form, the CDR3 reads TGCGCCAGCAGTGAGGGGGAGGCTCGGCCCCAGCATTTT. The chain combines TRBV10-2 with TRBJ1-5, with D unresolved. Germline CDR1 reads WSHSY; CDR2 reads SAAADI. The CDR3 is 13 amino acids. The V and J ends lost 2 bases and 9 bases respectively, with 11 bases between them.

The rearrangement joins TRBV5-1 to TRBJ1-4; TRBD1 might be the D (6 bases). The CDR3 spans 14 residues. The germline V gene encodes CDR1 SGHRS and CDR2 YFSETQ. The ends were cut back, 4 bases at V and 8 bases at J, with 15 bases in the middle. CDR3 amino acids: CASSRGSQGEKLFF. The CDR3 nucleotides read TGCGCCAGCAGCAGAGGGAGCCAGGGGGAAAAACTGTTTTTT.

This clone has a handful of counts. The J gene is TRBJ1-2, the V gene TRBV24-1; D is undetermined. This CDR3 has 16 residues. CDR1 KGHDR and CDR2 SFDVKD come from the germline V gene. V lost 0 bases and J 4 bases, leaving 14 bases between the germline ends. The CDR3 DNA reads as TGTGCCACCAGTGATTTGGTGCGTGGGAGCCTCTATGGCTACACCTTC. Translated, it gives CATSDLVRGSLYGYTF.

The chain uses TRBV5-5 and TRBJ1-5; TRBD1 agrees at 7 bases. The CDR3 consists of 15 residues. V lost 0 bases, J lost 5 bases, and 5 bases stayed unmatched. Germline-derived CDR1 and CDR2 are SGHKS and YYEKEE (reference sequence). CDR3 bases: TGTGCCAGCAGCTTGGGCACAGGGGTTGATCAGCCCCAGCATTTT. Amino acid sequence: CASSLGTGVDQPQHF.

This chain connects TRBV30 to TRBJ1-4; 9 nucleotides match TRBD1. This CDR3 is 11 amino acids long. CDR1 GTSNPN and CDR2 SVGIG come from the germline V gene (reference sequence). Losses at the gene ends were 7 bases for V and 8 bases for J; bases not matched to a gene: 2. The CDR3 DNA follows: TGTGCCTCCGGGACAGGGGAAAAACTGTTTTTT. It translates to CASGTGEKLFF.

The genes are TRBV27 and TRBJ2-2; weak D call: TRBD2 (5 bases). The CDR3 is 16 residues long. Germline CDR1 and CDR2: MNHEY and SMNVEV (reference sequence). V lost 5 bases to trimming and J lost 9 bases, with 22 bases between them. The CDR3 DNA reads as TGTGCCAGCAGTCGCGTTCGCATGGGTCCCGGGAGGGAGCTGTTTTTT. Its translation: CASSRVRMGPGRELFF.

The chain carries TRBV11-3 and TRBJ2-5; no firm D call. Per germline, CDR1 SGHNT and CDR2 YENEEA. This CDR3 is built from 14 residues. The V and J ends lost 5 bases and 2 bases respectively, with 12 bases between them. CDR3 in amino acids: CASSPIGVQETQYF. The CDR3 DNA reads as TGTGCCAGCAGCCCTATCGGAGTTCAAGAGACCCAGTACTTC.

The CDR3 bases are TGTGCCAGCTCACCACCGGGAGCAGGGGGATCCGAGACCCAGTACTTC. Residues: CASSPPGAGGSETQYF. The chain employs TRBV18 and TRBJ2-5, with 7 bases that match TRBD1. The germline V gene has CDR1 KGHSH and CDR2 LQKENI. V was pared by 0 bases and J by 5 bases, with 9 bases of the junction left unmatched. The CDR3 is 16 amino acids.

The CDR3, as DNA: TGTGCCAGCAGCCCCTGGGGCCGTGCTTATATCATTAGCAATCAGCCCCAGCATTTT. It codes for CASSPWGRAYIISNQPQHF. The V call is TRBV21-1, the J call TRBJ1-5; TRBD1 is the table's D call and was not checked against the DNA. TRBV21-1 is annotated as a pseudogene. The CDR3 is 19 residues long.

This clone was observed once. This chain joins TRBV18 and TRBJ2-2; no definite D call. The CDR3 is 17 residues long. The germline V gene encodes CDR1 KGHSH and CDR2 LQKENI. V lost 6 bases and J lost 1, with 18 bases in between. CDR3 sequence reads: CASSGFMLDRNTGELFF. The CDR3 DNA is TGTGCCAGCTCCGGGTTTATGTTAGACCGGAACACCGGGGAGCTGTTTTTT.

V is TRBV9 and J is TRBJ2-6; 8 bases are shared with TRBD1. The J segment lost 0 bases and the V segment lost 4 bases, leaving 9 bases of the junction unmatched. The length of the CDR3 is 18 residues. Germline CDR1 is SGDLS and CDR2 is YYNGEE. The CDR3 sequence is CASSPLSGGVSGANVLTF. The CDR3 DNA follows: TGTGCCAGCAGCCCTCTATCAGGGGGCGTCTCTGGGGCCAACGTCCTGACTTTC. Combining the CDR3 with reference TRBV9 and TRBJ2-6 gives the whole variable domain DSGVTQTPKHLITATGQRVTLRCSPRSGDLSVYWYQQSLDQGLQFLIQYYNGEERAKGNILERFSAQQFPDLHSELNLSSLELGDSALYFCASSPLSGGVSGANVLTFGAGSRLTVL.

This clone was recorded only once. CDR3 nucleotide sequence: TGTGCCAGCAGTGGTAGCGGTCGACAAACAGATACGCAGTATTTT. The encoded protein is CASSGSGRQTDTQYF. The gene calls are TRBV2 and TRBJ2-3, with D perhaps matching TRBD2 (6 bases). This CDR3 has 15 residues. Germline-derived CDR1 and CDR2 are SNHLY and FYNNEI. Trimming cost V 4 bases and J 3 bases, with 14 bases left between them.

The CDR3 coding sequence is TGTGCCAGCAGCTTAGATCGAGATATTACTGAAGCTTTCTTT. Translated: CASSLDRDITEAFF. V gene TRBV11-3 combines with J gene TRBJ1-1; D not certain. V lost 0 bases, J lost 5 bases, and 10 bases lay in between. The CDR3 is made up of 14 amino acids. In germline, CDR1 is SGHNT, CDR2 YENEEA.

The chain is built from TRBV6-4 and TRBJ1-3; TRBD1 matches at 7 bases. V shed 0 bases and J 2 bases; nucleotides not matched to a gene: 7. The CDR3 contains 17 residues. Germline CDR1 is MRHNA and CDR2 is SNTAGT. CDR3 in DNA: TGTGCCAGCAGTGACTCGCGGGGGGGGACAGCTGGAAACACCATATATTTT. Its translation is CASSDSRGGTAGNTIYF.

The chain joins TRBV9 to TRBJ1-5; TRBD1 is a possible D gene (6 bases). Germline V gene data show CDR1 as SGDLS and CDR2 as YYNGEE. Trimming shortened V by 2 bases and J by 3 bases, and 9 bases separated the two germline ends. This CDR3 is 14 amino acids long. This CDR3 is CASSVSGANQPQHF. CDR3 nucleotide sequence: TGTGCCAGCAGCGTCTCAGGGGCCAATCAGCCCCAGCATTTT.